The 3 T cell receptor beta chains presented below share a single source sample, sequenced in a study of cytomegalovirus exposure and HLA in healthy donors. PCR employed 60 Vbeta and 13 Jbeta primers. Repertoires were generated with immunoSEQ multiplex PCR, while TCRdb's copy carries only in-frame clones and drops some. This sample has 100,000 to 150,000 clones, with 8% to 11% found just once. Sequencing input: PBMCs. The receptor set was obtained from a woman aged 18-30 years in good health and CMV-seropositive.

In regard to this clone: The same CDR3 is also encoded by other DNA sequences in this sample. The rearrangement joins TRBV29-1 to TRBJ2-3; TRBD1 agrees at 7 bases. CDR1 is SQVTM and CDR2 is ANQGSEA in the germline V gene. The CDR3 consists of 15 residues. With 0 bases clipped from V and 6 bases from J, the junction kept 9 bases outside the gene matches. The CDR3 region has the DNA TGCAGCGTTGAAGATCCAGGGGGATTTACGGATACGCAGTATTTT. This gives the protein CSVEDPGGFTDTQYF.

This clone was seen a handful of times. CDR3 region: CASSEYVSGNQPQHF. CDR3 bases: TGTGCCAGCAGTGAATACGTGTCAGGGAATCAGCCCCAGCATTTT. The rearrangement uses TRBV2 and TRBJ1-5; possibly TRBD1 for D (5 bases). The CDR3 extends over 15 amino acids. With 2 bases removed from V and 4 bases from J, the gap between germline ends came to 12 bases. Looked up from germline, CDR1 is SNHLY and CDR2 is FYNNEI.

V usage is TRBV29-1 and J usage is TRBJ2-7; D is perhaps TRBD2 (5 bases). In germline, CDR1 is SQVTM, CDR2 ANQGSEA. V was shortened by 3 bases and J by 7 bases, with 13 bases between the two germline ends. This CDR3 has 12 residues. As DNA, the CDR3 is TGCAGCGTTGATCGGGGTCCGGGAGAGCAGTACTTC. It translates to CSVDRGPGEQYF.